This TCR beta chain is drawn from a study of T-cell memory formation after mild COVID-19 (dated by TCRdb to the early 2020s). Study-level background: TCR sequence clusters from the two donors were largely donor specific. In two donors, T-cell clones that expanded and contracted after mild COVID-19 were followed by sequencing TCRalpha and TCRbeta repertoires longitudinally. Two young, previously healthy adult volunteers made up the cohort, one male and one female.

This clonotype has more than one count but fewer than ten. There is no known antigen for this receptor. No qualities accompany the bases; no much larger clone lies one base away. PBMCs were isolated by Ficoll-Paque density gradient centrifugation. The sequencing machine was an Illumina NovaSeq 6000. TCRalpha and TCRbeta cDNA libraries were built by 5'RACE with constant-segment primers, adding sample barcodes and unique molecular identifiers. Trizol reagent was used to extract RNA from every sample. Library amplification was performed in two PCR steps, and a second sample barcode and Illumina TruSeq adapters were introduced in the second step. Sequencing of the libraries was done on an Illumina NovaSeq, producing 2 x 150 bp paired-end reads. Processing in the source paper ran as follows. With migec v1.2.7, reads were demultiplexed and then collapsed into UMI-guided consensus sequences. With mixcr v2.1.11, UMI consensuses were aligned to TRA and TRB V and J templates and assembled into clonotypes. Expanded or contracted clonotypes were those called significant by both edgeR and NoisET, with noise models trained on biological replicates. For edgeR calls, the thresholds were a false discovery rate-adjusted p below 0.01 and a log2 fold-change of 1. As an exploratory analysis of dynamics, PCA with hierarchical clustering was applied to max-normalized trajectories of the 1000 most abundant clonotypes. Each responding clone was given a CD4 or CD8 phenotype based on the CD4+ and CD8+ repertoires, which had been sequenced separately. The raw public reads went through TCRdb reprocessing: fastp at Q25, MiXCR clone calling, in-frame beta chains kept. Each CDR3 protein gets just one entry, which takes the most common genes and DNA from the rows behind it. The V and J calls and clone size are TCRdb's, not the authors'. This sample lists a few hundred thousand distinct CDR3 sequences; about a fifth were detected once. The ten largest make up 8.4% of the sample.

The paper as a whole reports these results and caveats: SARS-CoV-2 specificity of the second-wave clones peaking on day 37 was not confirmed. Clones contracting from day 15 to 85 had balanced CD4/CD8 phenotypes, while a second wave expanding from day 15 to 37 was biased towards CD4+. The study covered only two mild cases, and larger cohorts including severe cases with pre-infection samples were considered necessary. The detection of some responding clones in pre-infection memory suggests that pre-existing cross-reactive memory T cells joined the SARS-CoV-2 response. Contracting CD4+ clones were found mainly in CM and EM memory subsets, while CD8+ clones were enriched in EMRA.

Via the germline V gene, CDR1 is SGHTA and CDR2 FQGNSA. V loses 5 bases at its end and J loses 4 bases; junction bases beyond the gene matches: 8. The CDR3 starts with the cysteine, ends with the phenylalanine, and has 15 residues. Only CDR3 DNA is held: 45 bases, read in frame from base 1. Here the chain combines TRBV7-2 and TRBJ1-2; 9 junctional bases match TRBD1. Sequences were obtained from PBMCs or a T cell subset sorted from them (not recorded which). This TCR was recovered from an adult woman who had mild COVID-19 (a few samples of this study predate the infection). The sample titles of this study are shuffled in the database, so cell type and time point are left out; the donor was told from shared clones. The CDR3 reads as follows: CASSQTGGGGYGYTF. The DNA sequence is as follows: TGTGCCAGCAGCCAAACAGGGGGCGGGGGCTATGGCTACACCTTC.